A selection of T cell receptor beta chains follows, all from one sample in a study of CD8+ T cells in alopecia areata. Sequencing was performed with immunoSEQ multiplex PCR; in TCRdb, only in-frame clones are kept and a portion is missing. The sample yields 150,000 to 200,000 clones, roughly 60% seen once. The specimen was CD4+ T cells sorted from blood, collected at week 24, from a patient treated with tofacitinib. The receptors here all came from a human donor with alopecia areata. The CDR3 runs from the conserved cysteine through the conserved F or W. Fields, in order: CDR3 protein, CDR3 DNA, J gene, clone size, D gene, CDR3 length, V gene. D genes are given only for firm matches. A row's size may be missing; if present it is once, few, many or a size class.

CAISARAADTQYF TGTGCCATCAGTGCCCGGGCCGCAGATACGCAGTATTTT TRBJ2-3 . . 13 TRBV10-3
CASSLSQFNYGYTF TGTGCCAGCAGCTTGTCACAGTTTAACTATGGCTACACCTTC TRBJ1-2 . . 14 TRBV5-6
CAISLDSGNQPQHF TGTGCCATCAGTCTAGACAGCGGGAATCAGCCCCAGCATTTT TRBJ1-5 . . 14 TRBV10-3
CASSQGQGTNTGELFF TGTGCCAGCAGTCAGGGACAGGGGACGAACACCGGGGAGCTGTTTTTT TRBJ2-2 few TRBD1 16 TRBV27
CASSQVGYEQYF TGCGCCAGCAGCCAAGTAGGTTACGAGCAGTACTTC TRBJ2-7 . . 12 TRBV4-3
CASSPTGVASDTQYF TGTGCCAGCAGCCCGACAGGGGTAGCGTCAGATACGCAGTATTTT TRBJ2-3 . TRBD1 15 TRBV11-2
CASSPQGARSNQPQHF TGTGCCAGTAGCCCACAGGGGGCCCGAAGCAATCAGCCCCAGCATTTT TRBJ1-5 . TRBD1 16 TRBV19
CAWSVGTVSQPQHF TGTGCCTGGAGTGTTGGGACAGTTTCGCAGCCCCAGCATTTT TRBJ1-5 . TRBD1 14 TRBV30
CASSAASGVGGDTEAFF TGTGCCAGCAGCGCGGCATCAGGGGTCGGGGGAGACACTGAAGCTTTCTTT TRBJ1-1 . . 17 TRBV7-9
CASSQGLAGGGETQYF TGCGCCAGCAGCCAAGGGCTAGCGGGGGGCGGAGAGACCCAGTACTTC TRBJ2-5 few TRBD2 16 TRBV4-3
CASSQEVGTGQYEQYF TGCGCCAGCAGCCAAGAAGTCGGGACAGGACAGTACGAGCAGTACTTC TRBJ2-7 few TRBD1 16 TRBV4-3
CASGTGPTYEQYF TGTGCCAGTGGGACAGGACCTACCTACGAGCAGTACTTC TRBJ2-7 . TRBD1 13 TRBV2
CSVENTNEQFF TGCAGCGTTGAAAATACGAATGAGCAGTTCTTC TRBJ2-1 few . 11 TRBV29-1
CASSTDPQDTQYF TGTGCCAGCAGCACCGACCCTCAAGATACGCAGTATTTT TRBJ2-3 once . 13 TRBV5-4
CASSTRTTNTGELFF TGTGCCAGCAGCACCCGGACGACGAACACCGGGGAGCTGTTTTTT TRBJ2-2 . . 15 TRBV5-5
CASSLDGQGGDTQYF TGCGCCAGCAGCTTGGATGGACAGGGGGGAGATACGCAGTATTTT TRBJ2-3 few TRBD1 15 TRBV5-1
CASSQEGGNVLTF TGCGCCAGCAGCCAAGAAGGGGGGAACGTCCTGACTTTC TRBJ2-6 . . 13 TRBV4-3
CASSLERGGGYTF TGTGCCAGCAGCTTGGAGAGGGGAGGAGGCTACACCTTC TRBJ1-2 . . 13 TRBV5-6
CSVDTSGTSTDTQYF TGCAGCGTTGACACTAGCGGGACTAGCACAGATACGCAGTATTTT TRBJ2-3 . TRBD2 15 TRBV29-1
CAWTLQGAESTGYTF TGTGCCTGGACCCTACAGGGGGCGGAATCGACTGGCTACACCTTC TRBJ1-2 few TRBD1 15 TRBV30
CSVRPGVYEQYF TGCAGCGTTCGCCCCGGGGTCTACGAGCAGTACTTC TRBJ2-7 . . 12 TRBV29-1
CASSFLGQSYGYTF TGTGCCAGCAGCTTTTTGGGACAGAGCTATGGCTACACCTTC TRBJ1-2 . TRBD1 14 TRBV7-2
CSVEEQGGYEKLFF TGCAGCGTTGAGGAGCAGGGGGGGTATGAAAAACTGTTTTTT TRBJ1-4 once TRBD1 14 TRBV29-1
CASRILVSKETQYF TGCGCCAGCAGGATACTAGTATCAAAAGAGACCCAGTACTTC TRBJ2-5 few . 14 TRBV5-1